This T cell receptor beta chain was documented in a study of control samples from healthy donors and cancer patients. CDR1 is SSHAT, CDR2 FNYEAQ, per germline (reference sequence). V was cut by 5 bases and J by 7 bases, with 8 bases left in between. This CDR3 is 12 amino acids long. The repertoire was sequenced with immunoSEQ multiplex PCR; TCRdb's copy has only in-frame clones and lacks some. The table shows 150,000 to 200,000 clones, with more than 90% occurring only once. This clone has just one count. Sequenced material: blood. The source is a man under 40 in good health. The chain uses TRBV7-7 and TRBJ2-2; the D is unclear. CDR3 sequence (DNA): TGTGCCAGCAGCCCTAAGGACGGGGAGCTGTTTTTT. The encoded protein is CASSPKDGELFF. The full variable domain, in which reference TRBV7-7 and TRBJ2-2 provide the parts outside the CDR3, is GAGVSQSPRYKVTKRGQDVTLRCDPISSHATLYWYQQALGQGPEFLTYFNYEAQPDKSGLPSDRFSAERPEGSISTLTIQRTEQRDSAMYRCASSPKDGELFFGEGSRLTVL.